Listed below are T cell receptor beta chains from one sample, sequenced in a study of T cell repertoires in cytomegalovirus infection. Each CDR3 protein gets one entry after TCRdb re-called the reads with MiXCR. Of around 300,000 distinct CDR3 sequences listed, 25% are singletons. These receptors have no known antigen. The starting material was cultured PBMCs, obtained from culture after CMV antigen stimulation. The receptors were gathered from a human donor in good health (CMV status not recorded). Some clones in this sample may be carry-over from other donors' samples. The CDR3 runs from the conserved cysteine through the conserved F or W. D genes are given only for firm matches. Some rows have no size entry. The others give once, few or many, or a class for an expanded clone.

TRBJ2-1	14	NA	TRBV29-1	NA	CSVSSQGLKNEQFF	TGCAGCGTTTCATCCCAGGGCTTGAAAAATGAGCAGTTCTTC
TRBJ2-1	17	NA	TRBV5-4	TRBD2	CASSLGTSGTGYNEQFF	TGTGCCAGCAGCCTAGGGACTAGCGGGACGGGTTACAATGAGCAGTTCTTC
TRBJ2-7	15	NA	TRBV23-1	NA	CASSHTGRVSYEQYF	TGCGCCAGCAGTCACACAGGGAGGGTTTCCTACGAGCAGTACTTC
TRBJ1-5	16	many	TRBV19	TRBD1	CASSTGQSLGNQPQHF	TGTGCCAGTAGTACGGGACAGTCTCTTGGCAATCAGCCCCAGCATTTT
TRBJ2-2	14	NA	TRBV12-3/TRBV12-4	NA	CASRLGGNTGELFF	TGTGCCAGCAGGTTGGGAGGGAACACCGGGGAGCTGTTTTTT
TRBJ1-1	16	many	TRBV7-9	NA	CASSLGAGEVIAEAFF	TGTGCCAGCAGCTTAGGGGCAGGGGAGGTAATTGCTGAAGCTTTCTTT
TRBJ1-2	15	few	TRBV5-1	TRBD1	CASSLILGTGYGYTF	TGCGCCAGCAGCCTAATCCTAGGGACAGGGTATGGCTACACCTTC
TRBJ2-1	16	few	TRBV7-2	NA	CASSLTRGPPGDEQFF	TGTGCCAGCAGCTTAACACGGGGACCACCAGGAGATGAGCAGTTCTTC
TRBJ1-1	15	NA	TRBV19	NA	CASSITVARNTEAFF	TGTGCCAGTAGTATAACCGTCGCCCGGAACACTGAAGCTTTCTTT
TRBJ2-4	18	many	TRBV7-3	TRBD1	CASSLGAGQGVAKNIQYF	TGTGCCAGCAGCTTAGGGGCAGGACAGGGCGTAGCCAAAAACATTCAGTACTTC
TRBJ1-1	15	few	TRBV7-9	NA	CASSNPSWANTEAFF	TGTGCCAGCAGCAACCCCTCATGGGCGAACACTGAAGCTTTCTTT
TRBJ2-2	14	few	TRBV12-3/TRBV12-4	NA	CASSPDTLTGELFF	TGTGCCAGCAGTCCTGACACACTAACCGGGGAGCTGTTTTTT
TRBJ2-1	16	NA	TRBV4-1	NA	CASSQGSGYSYNEQFF	TGCGCCAGCAGCCAAGGGAGTGGGTATTCATACAATGAGCAGTTCTTC
TRBJ2-2	14	NA	TRBV7-6	NA	CASSLGQSAGELFF	TGTGCCAGCAGCTTGGGGCAATCGGCGGGGGAGCTGTTTTTT
TRBJ2-1	17	many	TRBV12-5	NA	CASGLVPGWRNRNEQFF	TGTGCTAGTGGTTTGGTCCCCGGGTGGCGAAACCGCAATGAGCAGTTCTTC
TRBJ1-5	14	medium-sized	TRBV7-8	TRBD1	CASSWDRGNQPQHF	TGTGCCAGCAGCTGGGACAGGGGAAATCAGCCCCAGCATTTT
TRBJ1-2	16	many	TRBV7-8	NA	CASSLGPAPFDYGYTF	TGTGCCAGCAGCTTAGGCCCCGCGCCCTTCGACTATGGCTACACCTTC
TRBJ1-1	13	NA	TRBV11-2	NA	CASSFGGMTEAFF	TGTGCCAGCAGCTTCGGCGGGATGACTGAAGCTTTCTTT
TRBJ2-2	16	NA	TRBV5-5	TRBD1	CASSPEWTGGTGELFF	TGTGCCAGCAGCCCGGAATGGACAGGGGGCACCGGGGAGCTGTTTTTT
TRBJ1-4	15	many	TRBV7-2	NA	CASSSQGATNEKLFF	TGTGCCAGCAGCTCACAGGGAGCAACTAATGAAAAACTGTTTTTT
TRBJ2-3	20	NA	TRBV18	TRBD2	CASSPGTSGVWGGSTDTQYF	TGTGCCAGCTCACCCGGGACTAGCGGCGTCTGGGGCGGGAGCACAGATACGCAGTATTTT
TRBJ2-5	17	NA	TRBV28	TRBD1	CASSSSLTGANQETQYF	TGTGCCAGCAGTTCGAGCCTAACAGGGGCGAACCAAGAGACCCAGTACTTC
TRBJ2-1	15	many	TRBV7-2	TRBD2	CASSPRAGGGHEQFF	TGTGCCAGCAGCCCTCGGGCGGGAGGGGGGCATGAGCAGTTCTTC
TRBJ2-5	14	few	TRBV19	TRBD2	CASSFTLASETQYF	TGTGCCAGTAGTTTTACACTAGCGTCGGAGACCCAGTACTTC
TRBJ2-5	14	few	TRBV7-2	NA	CASSFSSAQETQYF	TGTGCCAGCAGCTTTTCTAGCGCCCAAGAGACCCAGTACTTC
TRBJ1-4	14	NA	TRBV6-5	NA	CASSYSTANEKLFF	TGTGCCAGCAGTTACTCGACGGCTAATGAAAAACTGTTTTTT
TRBJ1-1	15	many	TRBV6-2/TRBV6-3	NA	CASSLRSKGNTEAFF	TGTGCCAGCAGTCTCAGGTCAAAGGGGAACACTGAAGCTTTCTTT
TRBJ2-1	16	few	TRBV6-2/TRBV6-3	TRBD2	CASSTFSGRRSNEQFF	TGTGCCAGCAGTACCTTCAGCGGGAGAAGGAGTAATGAGCAGTTCTTC
TRBJ2-6	14	NA	TRBV7-9	NA	CASSTLHKANVLTF	TGTGCCAGCAGTACGCTCCATAAGGCCAACGTCCTGACTTTC
TRBJ1-6	15	NA	TRBV7-3	NA	CASSQGTLRDSPLHF	TGTGCCAGCAGTCAAGGGACACTTCGGGATTCACCCCTCCACTTT
TRBJ1-3	14	few	TRBV4-1	NA	CASSKVTTGNTIYF	TGCGCCAGCAGCAAGGTTACAACTGGAAACACCATATATTTT
TRBJ2-5	16	many	TRBV7-2	TRBD2	CASSLTSGRRPETQYF	TGTGCCAGCAGCTTAACTAGCGGGAGGAGGCCAGAGACCCAGTACTTC
TRBJ2-1	18	NA	TRBV6-1	NA	CASKKTGASGTRYNEQFF	TGTGCCAGCAAAAAGACAGGGGCTAGCGGGACGCGCTACAATGAGCAGTTCTTC
TRBJ2-1	17	NA	TRBV5-4	TRBD2	CASSLGLAGGPYHEQFF	TGTGCCAGCAGCTTGGGCCTAGCGGGAGGGCCTTACCATGAGCAGTTCTTC
TRBJ2-1	15	NA	TRBV6-5	TRBD2	CASSYGSLAGGHRFF	TGTGCCAGCAGTTACGGGTCACTAGCGGGAGGGCATCGGTTCTTC
TRBJ2-2	15	NA	TRBV7-8	NA	CASSLRISNTGELFF	TGTGCCAGCAGCTTGAGAATTTCGAACACCGGGGAGCTGTTTTTT
TRBJ1-2	14	NA	TRBV20-1	TRBD1	CSAARGGTGYGYTF	TGCAGTGCTGCTAGAGGAGGGACAGGGTATGGCTACACCTTC
TRBJ2-3	17	NA	TRBV6-8	TRBD2	CASSYYLSSGSTDTQYF	TGTGCCAGCAGTTACTACCTATCTAGCGGGAGCACAGATACGCAGTATTTT
TRBJ2-3	11	many	TRBV7-2	NA	CASSSGSTQYF	TGTGCCAGCAGTTCGGGGTCTACGCAGTATTTT
TRBJ1-1	15	many	TRBV7-6	TRBD1	CASSLGARDRGEAFF	TGTGCCAGCAGCTTAGGTGCCCGGGACAGGGGTGAAGCTTTCTTT
TRBJ2-1	13	few	TRBV7-8	NA	CASLRGGANEQFF	TGTGCCAGCCTCCGTGGAGGCGCGAATGAGCAGTTCTTC
TRBJ2-5	16	many	TRBV15	TRBD1	CATSRGGRGTQETQYF	TGTGCCACCAGCCGTGGGGGCAGGGGGACCCAAGAGACCCAGTACTTC
TRBJ1-1	15	many	TRBV12-3/TRBV12-4	NA	CASTLEGEMNTEAFF	TGTGCCAGCACCCTCGAGGGCGAAATGAACACTGAAGCTTTCTTT
TRBJ2-3	15	NA	TRBV10-3	TRBD1	CAISVGQGRTDTQYF	TGTGCCATCAGCGTGGGACAGGGGAGGACAGATACGCAGTATTTT
TRBJ1-5	18	NA	TRBV6-2/TRBV6-3	TRBD1	CASSYSHGTGGGDQPQHF	TGTGCCAGCAGTTACTCACACGGGACAGGGGGCGGTGATCAGCCCCAGCATTTT
TRBJ1-1	15	NA	TRBV5-6	NA	CASSSPGTLNTEAFF	TGTGCCAGCAGCTCTCCCGGGACACTGAACACTGAAGCTTTCTTT
TRBJ2-4	12	many	TRBV7-9	NA	CASSRDAGIQYF	TGTGCCAGCAGCCGGGACGCGGGGATTCAGTACTTC
TRBJ1-1	13	NA	TRBV10-3	NA	CAIRKNRETEAFF	TGTGCCATCAGAAAAAACAGGGAAACTGAAGCTTTCTTT
TRBJ1-5	15	NA	TRBV6-1	TRBD1	CAPLAGGFNNQPQHF	TGTGCTCCTCTAGCAGGGGGATTTAACAATCAGCCCCAGCATTTT
TRBJ2-2	21	few	TRBV9	TRBD2	CASSGGGTSGRPTKNTGELFF	TGTGCCAGCAGCGGGGGGGGGACTAGCGGGAGGCCTACTAAGAACACCGGGGAGCTGTTTTTT
TRBJ2-7	14	many	TRBV7-2	NA	CASSGKQGSYEQYF	TGTGCCAGCAGCGGGAAACAGGGTTCCTACGAGCAGTACTTC
TRBJ2-2	17	NA	TRBV27	NA	CASSSVQGWRNTGELFF	TGTGCCAGCAGTTCGGTTCAGGGATGGCGAAACACCGGGGAGCTGTTTTTT
TRBJ1-4	16	few	TRBV12-3/TRBV12-4	NA	CASSPRKDSRNEKLFF	TGTGCCAGCAGTCCCCGCAAGGACAGTCGGAATGAAAAACTGTTTTTT